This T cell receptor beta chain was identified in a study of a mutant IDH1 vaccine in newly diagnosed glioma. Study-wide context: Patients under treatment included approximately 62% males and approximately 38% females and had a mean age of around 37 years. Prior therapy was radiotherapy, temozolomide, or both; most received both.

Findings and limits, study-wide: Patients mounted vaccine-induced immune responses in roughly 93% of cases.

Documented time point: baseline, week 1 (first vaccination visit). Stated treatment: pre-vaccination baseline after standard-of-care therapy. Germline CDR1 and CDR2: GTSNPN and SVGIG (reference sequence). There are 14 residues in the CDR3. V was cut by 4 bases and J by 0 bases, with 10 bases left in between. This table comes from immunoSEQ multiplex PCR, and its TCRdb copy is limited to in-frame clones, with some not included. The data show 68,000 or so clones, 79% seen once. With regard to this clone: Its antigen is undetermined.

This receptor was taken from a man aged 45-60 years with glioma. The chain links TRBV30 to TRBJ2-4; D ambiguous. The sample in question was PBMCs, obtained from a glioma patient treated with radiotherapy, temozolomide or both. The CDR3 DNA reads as TGTGCCTGGAATCGGAACCTAGCCAAAAACATTCAGTACTTC. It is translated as CAWNRNLAKNIQYF.